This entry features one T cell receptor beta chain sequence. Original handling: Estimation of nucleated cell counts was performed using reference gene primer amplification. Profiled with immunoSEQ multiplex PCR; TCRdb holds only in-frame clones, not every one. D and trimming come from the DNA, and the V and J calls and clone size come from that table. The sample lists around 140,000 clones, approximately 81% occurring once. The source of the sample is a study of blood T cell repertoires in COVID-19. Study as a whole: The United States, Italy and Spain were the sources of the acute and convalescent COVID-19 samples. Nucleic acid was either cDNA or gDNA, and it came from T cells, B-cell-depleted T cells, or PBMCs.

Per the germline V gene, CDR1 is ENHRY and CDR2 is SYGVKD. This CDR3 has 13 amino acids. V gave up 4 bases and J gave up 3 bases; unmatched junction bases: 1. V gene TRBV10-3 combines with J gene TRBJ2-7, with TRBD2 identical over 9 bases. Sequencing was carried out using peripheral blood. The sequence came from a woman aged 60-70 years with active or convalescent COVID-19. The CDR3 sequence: CAISGTSDYEQYF. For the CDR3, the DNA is TGTGCCATCAGTGGGACTAGCGACTACGAGCAGTACTTC.